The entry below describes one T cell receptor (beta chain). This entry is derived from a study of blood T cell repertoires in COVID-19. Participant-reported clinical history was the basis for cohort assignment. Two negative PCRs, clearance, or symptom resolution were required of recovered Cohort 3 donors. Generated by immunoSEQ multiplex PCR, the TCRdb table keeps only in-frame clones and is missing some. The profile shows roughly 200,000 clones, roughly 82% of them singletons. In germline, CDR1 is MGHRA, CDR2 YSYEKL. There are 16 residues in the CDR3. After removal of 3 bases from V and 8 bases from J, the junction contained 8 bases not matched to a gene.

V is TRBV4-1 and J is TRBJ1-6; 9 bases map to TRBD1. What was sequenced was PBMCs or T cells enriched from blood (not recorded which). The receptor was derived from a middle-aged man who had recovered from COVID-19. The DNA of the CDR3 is TGCGCCAGCAGCCAGCAACAGGGGGCTAGTGATTCACCCCTCCACTTT. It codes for CASSQQQGASDSPLHF.